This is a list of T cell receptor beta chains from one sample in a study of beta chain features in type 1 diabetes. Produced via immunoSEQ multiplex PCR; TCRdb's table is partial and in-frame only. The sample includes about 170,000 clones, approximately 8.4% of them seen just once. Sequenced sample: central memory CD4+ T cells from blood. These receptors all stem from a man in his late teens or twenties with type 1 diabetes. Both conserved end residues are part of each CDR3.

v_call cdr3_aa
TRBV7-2 CASSWTGGETQYF
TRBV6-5 CASSYLRSPETQYF
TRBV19 CASSMGRLAGGAYNEQFF
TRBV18 CASSQRKGSPGELFF
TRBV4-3 CASSQPPGDEQFF
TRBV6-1 CASSERQGIQPQHF
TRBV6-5 CASPTGNTIYF
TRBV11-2 CASSPRGGQETQYF
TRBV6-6 CASSDSPEAFF
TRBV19 CASRSSGANVLTF
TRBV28 CASNTGGNYEQYF
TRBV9 CASSARTSGALNEQFF
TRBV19 CASSGGTLSGANVLTF
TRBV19 CASSTRQGRNTGELFF
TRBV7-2 CASSARVGNQPQHF
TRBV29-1 CSVNPGLGTDTQYF
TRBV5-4 CASSPGQGTLSSYEQYF
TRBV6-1 CASSGKAGTSGETQYF
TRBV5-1 CASSLEGALGSSPLHF
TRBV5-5 CASSPQGPNRPDTQYF
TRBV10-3 CAISPTGTIKNQPQHF
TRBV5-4 CASSANQDRGLYEQYF
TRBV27 CASSLLAADSNQPQHF
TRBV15 CATSTILAGDTDTQYF
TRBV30 CAWRDPTSGGYNEQFF
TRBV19 CASSIIFGDSYNEQFF
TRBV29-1 CSVGPGQGRNGYTF
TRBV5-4 CASRQDRESDTQYF
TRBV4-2 CASSQGLAATGELFF
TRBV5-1 CASSLVEDREDNEQFF
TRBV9 CASKRLDSSTDTQYF
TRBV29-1 CSVPRESGEQFF
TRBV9 CASSLGLAGDRETQYF
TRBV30 CAWSGDPGVGANVLTF
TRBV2 CASRDKSRDFNFDEQFF
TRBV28 CASSLLGTSGSNEQFF
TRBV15 CATSRDLSAGANVLTF
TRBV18 CASSPPGRGNEQYF
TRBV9 CASSVLELAGEQFF
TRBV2 CASSPNSGGLNNEQFF
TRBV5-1 CASSETTGYGYTF
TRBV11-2 CASSLAGLAGVQNIQYF
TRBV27 CASGTTDLKKLFF
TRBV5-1 CASRFSGRTGTQYF
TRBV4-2 CASSPQGARNIQYF
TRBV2 CASSWTVPRDEQFF
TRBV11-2 CASSFATENQPQHF
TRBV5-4 CASSPGTSGALNNEQFF
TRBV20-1 CSAGEGETQYF
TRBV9 CASSVGGRGGHTEQFF
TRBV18 CASSPGTSGRVSEQFF
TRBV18 CASSPVAGRNSPLHF
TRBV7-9 CASSFWETGGETQYF
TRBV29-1 CSVPGQGYNEQFF
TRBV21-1 CASSLQRPHNEQFF